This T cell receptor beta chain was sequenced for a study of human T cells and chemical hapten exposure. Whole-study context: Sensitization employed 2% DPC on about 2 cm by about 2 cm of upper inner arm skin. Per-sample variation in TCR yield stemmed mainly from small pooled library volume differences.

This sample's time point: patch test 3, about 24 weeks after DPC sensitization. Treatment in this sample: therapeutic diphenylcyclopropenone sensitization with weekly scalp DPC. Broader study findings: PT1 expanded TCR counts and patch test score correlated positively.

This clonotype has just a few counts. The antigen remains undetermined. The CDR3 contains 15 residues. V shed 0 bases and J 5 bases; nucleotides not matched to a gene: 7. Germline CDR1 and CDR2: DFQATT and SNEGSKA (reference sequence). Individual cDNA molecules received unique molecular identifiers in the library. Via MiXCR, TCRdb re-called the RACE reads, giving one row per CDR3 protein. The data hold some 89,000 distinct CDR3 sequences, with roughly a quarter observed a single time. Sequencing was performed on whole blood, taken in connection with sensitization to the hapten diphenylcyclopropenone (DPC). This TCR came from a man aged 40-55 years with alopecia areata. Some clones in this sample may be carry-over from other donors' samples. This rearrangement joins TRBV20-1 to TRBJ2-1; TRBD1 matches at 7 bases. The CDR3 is CSARDRDRLNNEQFF. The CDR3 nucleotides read TGCAGTGCTAGAGATCGGGACAGATTAAACAATGAGCAGTTCTTC.